Sequencing of this T cell receptor beta chain was carried out in a study of CD8+CD57+ T cells in acquired aplastic anemia. According to the study, genomic DNA was the template for TCR beta VDJ and CDR3 profiling. TCRdb used MiXCR to reprocess the reads, holding one entry per CDR3 protein. Found here are fewer than 250,000 distinct CDR3 sequences, 47% of them singletons; the top ten hold 7% to 10%. Points on this clonotype: Its antigen is not known. One end of the junction is discordant with germline, which a read error may explain.

Study conclusions and caveats: No significant patient-versus-control difference appeared in CD8+ Simpson's diversity.

CDR3 length equals 17 residues. Germline V gene data show CDR1 as SEHNR and CDR2 as FQNEAQ (reference sequence). The authors sequenced patients whose flow cytometry had shown CD8+CD57+ cell expansion. V is TRBV7-9 and J is TRBJ2-7, with 9 bases matching TRBD2. Sample: sorted CD4+, CD8+, or CD8+CD57+ T cells (not recorded which) from PBMCs. The clonotype originates from a human donor with aplastic anemia. This CDR3 reads CASSQEELGLAYYEQYF. The CDR3 nucleotides are TGCGCCAGCAGCCAAGAAGAACTCGGACTAGCGTACTACGAGCAGTACTTC.